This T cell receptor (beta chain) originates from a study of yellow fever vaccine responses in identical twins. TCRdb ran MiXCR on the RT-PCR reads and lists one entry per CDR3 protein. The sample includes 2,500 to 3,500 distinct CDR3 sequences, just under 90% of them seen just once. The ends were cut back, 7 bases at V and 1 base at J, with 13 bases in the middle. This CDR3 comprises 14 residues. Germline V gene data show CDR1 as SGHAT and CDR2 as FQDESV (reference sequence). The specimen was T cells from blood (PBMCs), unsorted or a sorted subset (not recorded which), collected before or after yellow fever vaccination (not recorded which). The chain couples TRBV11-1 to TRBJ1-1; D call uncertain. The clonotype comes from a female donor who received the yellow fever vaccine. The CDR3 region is CASNALVGNTEAFF. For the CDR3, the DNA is TGTGCCAGCAACGCCCTGGTAGGGAACACTGAAGCTTTCTTT.